This T cell receptor beta chain was identified during a study of graft-versus-host responses after intestinal transplantation. Study-wide results and caveats: Investigators detected GvH clones in recipient marrow, with some emerging earlier in ileum or blood. Early post-transplant HvG declines showed an association with peak circulating GvH clone levels.

Only in-frame clones appear in the TCRdb table, and some are missing; sequencing was by immunoSEQ multiplex PCR. The table has some 41,000 clones, about 95% seen once. V lost 4 bases and J lost 2, with 14 bases in between. The CDR3 contains 15 residues. Germline V CDR1 and CDR2: SGHAT, FQNNGV. The sample holds one count of this clone. Its antigen is still unknown. This TCR was recovered from a human donor who was the organ donor for an intestinal transplant. The sample was unstimulated CD8+ T cells sorted from spleen or lymph node cells, taken before transplant. The rearrangement links TRBV11-2 to TRBJ2-5; D call uncertain. CDR3 sequence (DNA): TGTGCCAGCAGCTCCTATACGACTCCACAAGAGACCCAGTACTTC. This sequence encodes CASSSYTTPQETQYF. The variable domain in full, with the rest retrieved from reference TRBV11-2 and TRBJ2-5, is EAGVAQSPRYKIIEKRQSVAFWCNPISGHATLYWYQQILGQGPKLLIQFQNNGVVDDSQLPKDRFSAERLKGVDSTLKIQPAKLEDSAVYLCASSSYTTPQETQYFGPGTRLLVL.